The rows below give T cell receptor beta chains drawn from one sample of a study of blood T cell repertoires in COVID-19. Sequencing used immunoSEQ multiplex PCR; TCRdb keeps in-frame clones, though not all of them. The profile shows about 530,000 clones, 70% to 90% of them singletons. Sequenced sample: peripheral blood. The receptor source for this set is a woman in her forties or fifties with COVID-19, enrolled during active disease. CDR3s include the opening cysteine and the closing phenylalanine or tryptophan. The D gene is left open where the match is weak. For some rows the clone size is stated as once, few or many, or as a class when expanded; others skip it.

DNA: TGTGCCAGCAGCCTAGAGAGTTGGTCCGAGCAGTACTTC
CDR3: CASSLESWSEQYF
size: .
J: TRBJ2-7
D: .
V: TRBV11-2

DNA: TGTGCCAGTAGTATTCAGGAGGTCAGCAATCAGCCCCAGCATTTT
CDR3: CASSIQEVSNQPQHF
size: once
J: TRBJ1-5
D: .
V: TRBV19

DNA: TGTGCCAGTAAGGGACAGGGAGTTCAGCCCCAGCATTTT
CDR3: CASKGQGVQPQHF
size: .
J: TRBJ1-5
D: TRBD1
V: TRBV19

DNA: TGTGCCAGCAGTCCCCGACAGCAAAACTATGGCTACACCTTC
CDR3: CASSPRQQNYGYTF
size: .
J: TRBJ1-2
D: .
V: TRBV28

DNA: TGTGCCAGTAATGAGGCGGGGGCCGGACAGGAGCAGTACTTC
CDR3: CASNEAGAGQEQYF
size: .
J: TRBJ2-7
D: .
V: TRBV19

DNA: TGTGCCAGCAGTGAACTACCTTATAATTCACCCCTCCACTTT
CDR3: CASSELPYNSPLHF
size: few
J: TRBJ1-6
D: .
V: TRBV6-1

DNA: TGTGCCAGTAGTACCGGCGGGGAGTCCTACGAGCAGTACTTC
CDR3: CASSTGGESYEQYF
size: .
J: TRBJ2-7
D: .
V: TRBV19

DNA: TGTGCCACCCGGACAGGGGAAGACGGCTACACCTTC
CDR3: CATRTGEDGYTF
size: .
J: TRBJ1-2
D: TRBD1
V: TRBV19

DNA: TGTGCCTGGGACTTAGCAGGGGGCGGGACCCAGTACTTC
CDR3: CAWDLAGGGTQYF
size: .
J: TRBJ2-5
D: TRBD1
V: TRBV30

DNA: TGTGCCAGTAGCGCGGGACTCCTCGGGGAGCTGTTTTTT
CDR3: CASSAGLLGELFF
size: .
J: TRBJ2-2
D: .
V: TRBV19

DNA: TGTGCCAGCAGCTTAGCACAGGGAACCTACGAGCAGTACTTC
CDR3: CASSLAQGTYEQYF
size: few
J: TRBJ2-7
D: .
V: TRBV11-2

DNA: TGTGCCAGCAGCCAAGATTTTAGTGAGACAGGGAACACTGAAGCTTTCTTT
CDR3: CASSQDFSETGNTEAFF
size: .
J: TRBJ1-1
D: .
V: TRBV14

DNA: TGCGCCAGCAGCTCCGGACAGGGGAATGGCTACACCTTC
CDR3: CASSSGQGNGYTF
size: .
J: TRBJ1-2
D: TRBD1
V: TRBV5-1

DNA: TGTGCCAGCAGTTTTGCAGGGGACTATGGCTACACCTTC
CDR3: CASSFAGDYGYTF
size: few
J: TRBJ1-2
D: .
V: TRBV27

DNA: TGTGCCAGCAGTGGCCAGGGGTCCTATAATTCACCCCTCCACTTT
CDR3: CASSGQGSYNSPLHF
size: .
J: TRBJ1-6
D: .
V: TRBV6-2/TRBV6-3

DNA: TGTGCCAGCAGCTTAGCACAGGGCCTTTCACCCCTCCACTTT
CDR3: CASSLAQGLSPLHF
size: .
J: TRBJ1-6
D: .
V: TRBV7-6

DNA: TGTGCCAGAAAGACAGGAGTCAATCAGCCCCAGCATTTT
CDR3: CARKTGVNQPQHF
size: .
J: TRBJ1-5
D: .
V: TRBV5-3

DNA: TGTGCCTGGAGTGGGGACAGGGGAGGAAAACTGTTTTTT
CDR3: CAWSGDRGGKLFF
size: .
J: TRBJ1-4
D: TRBD1
V: TRBV30

DNA: TGTGCCAGCAGCTTAGGTTTATTGGAGGGAGACTATGGCTACACCTTC
CDR3: CASSLGLLEGDYGYTF
size: .
J: TRBJ1-2
D: .
V: TRBV7-3

DNA: TGTGCCAGCAGTGAACGTAAAATTGACAGGGTGGACACTCGGGGCAATGAGCAGTTCTTC
CDR3: CASSERKIDRVDTRGNEQFF
size: .
J: TRBJ2-1
D: TRBD1
V: TRBV2

DNA: TGTGCCAGCAGCTCGGGACAGTCAAGCGCCTACTATGGCTACACCTTC
CDR3: CASSSGQSSAYYGYTF
size: .
J: TRBJ1-2
D: TRBD1
V: TRBV27

DNA: TGTGCCAGCAGCTTAGAGCACGAGCAGTACTTC
CDR3: CASSLEHEQYF
size: once
J: TRBJ2-7
D: .
V: TRBV13

DNA: TGTGCCAGCAGTCGGATAGACTATGGCTACACCTTC
CDR3: CASSRIDYGYTF
size: .
J: TRBJ1-2
D: .
V: TRBV6-6

DNA: TGTGCCACCAGCCGAAGGCAGGGCGGACAGCCCCAGCATTTT
CDR3: CATSRRQGGQPQHF
size: .
J: TRBJ1-5
D: .
V: TRBV15

DNA: TGTGCCAGCAGCTTAACCGGGGGGACTGAAGCTTTCTTT
CDR3: CASSLTGGTEAFF
size: once
J: TRBJ1-1
D: .
V: TRBV7-3

DNA: TGTGCCAGCAGTTTCGGCACTGAAGCTTTCTTT
CDR3: CASSFGTEAFF
size: .
J: TRBJ1-1
D: .
V: TRBV12-3/TRBV12-4

DNA: TGTGCCAGCAGTGAGGGGGCGCTGAATAATTCACCCCTCCACTTT
CDR3: CASSEGALNNSPLHF
size: .
J: TRBJ1-6
D: .
V: TRBV6-1

DNA: TGTGCCAGCGAGCGGGACAGGCCAGACAATGAGCAGTTCTTC
CDR3: CASERDRPDNEQFF
size: .
J: TRBJ2-1
D: .
V: TRBV5-4

DNA: TGTGCCAGCAGCCGAGGGGGCCTTAATGAGCAGTTCTTC
CDR3: CASSRGGLNEQFF
size: .
J: TRBJ2-1
D: TRBD1
V: TRBV9

DNA: TGTGCCATCAGTGAGTACGAAGGGGGCGCGGCTGGTGAAAAACTGTTTTTT
CDR3: CAISEYEGGAAGEKLFF
size: .
J: TRBJ1-4
D: TRBD1
V: TRBV10-3

DNA: TGTGCCAGCAGCTTAGGGGGCAGCCTAAATGAGCAGTTCTTC
CDR3: CASSLGGSLNEQFF
size: .
J: TRBJ2-1
D: TRBD1
V: TRBV6-5

DNA: TGTGCCAGCAGCAGGACAGACCGCAATCAGCCCCAGCATTTT
CDR3: CASSRTDRNQPQHF
size: once
J: TRBJ1-5
D: .
V: TRBV28

DNA: TGTGCCAGCAGTCGACAGGTCAGCTCCTACGAGCAGTACTTC
CDR3: CASSRQVSSYEQYF
size: .
J: TRBJ2-7
D: .
V: TRBV6-5

DNA: TGCGCCAGCAGCCCCGGACTTGACCAAAATAGCAATCAGCCCCAGCATTTT
CDR3: CASSPGLDQNSNQPQHF
size: once
J: TRBJ1-5
D: .
V: TRBV5-1

DNA: TGTGCCTGGAGTGTACTCGCCCCCGGGGAGCTGTTTTTT
CDR3: CAWSVLAPGELFF
size: .
J: TRBJ2-2
D: .
V: TRBV30

DNA: TGTGCCAGCAGCCCCCAGGGGGCATTTGGCTACACCTTC
CDR3: CASSPQGAFGYTF
size: .
J: TRBJ1-2
D: TRBD1
V: TRBV5-4

DNA: TGTGCCAGCAGTTACTTTCCAGGGGCGAACACTGAAGCTTTCTTT
CDR3: CASSYFPGANTEAFF
size: .
J: TRBJ1-1
D: .
V: TRBV6-5

DNA: TGTGCCAGCAGTTGGTCGCCAGATCAGCCCCAGCATTTT
CDR3: CASSWSPDQPQHF
size: once
J: TRBJ1-5
D: .
V: TRBV12-3/TRBV12-4

DNA: TGTGCCAGCTCACCGATTCCCGCACTCCAGGGGGGCTATGGCTACACCTTC
CDR3: CASSPIPALQGGYGYTF
size: .
J: TRBJ1-2
D: TRBD1
V: TRBV18

DNA: TGTGCCAGCAGCCTTTTGGGACAGGAGGACACCATATATTTT
CDR3: CASSLLGQEDTIYF
size: .
J: TRBJ1-3
D: TRBD1
V: TRBV3-1/TRBV3-2

DNA: TGTGCCAGCGGTAATCCCTCTACTGGCACAGATACGCAGTATTTT
CDR3: CASGNPSTGTDTQYF
size: few
J: TRBJ2-3
D: .
V: TRBV27

DNA: TGTGCCAGCAGCTTCGGGACACACTATGGCTACACCTTC
CDR3: CASSFGTHYGYTF
size: .
J: TRBJ1-2
D: .
V: TRBV7-2

DNA: TGTGCCAGCAGCTTAGGCGAAATGCGCGAGCAGTACTTC
CDR3: CASSLGEMREQYF
size: .
J: TRBJ2-7
D: .
V: TRBV11-2

DNA: TGTGCCTGGAGTGTACTGGGGGGGGCAGATACGCAGTATTTT
CDR3: CAWSVLGGADTQYF
size: .
J: TRBJ2-3
D: TRBD2
V: TRBV30

DNA: TGTGCCAGCAGCTTTGGACAGTCCTACGAGCAGTACTTC
CDR3: CASSFGQSYEQYF
size: .
J: TRBJ2-7
D: .
V: TRBV7-8

DNA: TGTGCCAGCAGCGGACTAGCGGAACGCACAGATACGCAGTATTTT
CDR3: CASSGLAERTDTQYF
size: .
J: TRBJ2-3
D: TRBD2
V: TRBV2

DNA: TGTGCCACCTCGGGTTCTGGGGGAAACACCATATATTTT
CDR3: CATSGSGGNTIYF
size: once
J: TRBJ1-3
D: .
V: TRBV24-1

DNA: TGTGCCACCAGCGGGGGGGGGTCGGACAGGGGTCAGCCCCAGCATTTT
CDR3: CATSGGGSDRGQPQHF
size: .
J: TRBJ1-5
D: TRBD1
V: TRBV15

DNA: TGTGCCAGTAGTGTTAATACAGGGGCTGGCTACACCTTC
CDR3: CASSVNTGAGYTF
size: .
J: TRBJ1-2
D: TRBD1
V: TRBV19